This TCR beta chain was identified during a study of T cells in Graves' hyperthyroidism and ophthalmopathy (dated by TCRdb to between 2018 and 2020). Regarding the study in general: Peripheral blood was collected at initial diagnosis, before any treatment. To identify TCR V-J signatures that set the groups apart, the researchers used a discovery cohort of about a hundred patients, made up of approximately 43 with Graves' ophthalmopathy and about 60 with stable Graves' hyperthyroidism. Prospective prediction of ophthalmopathy was tested in an independent validation cohort consisting of some 20 hyperthyroidism patients and 15 to 17 patients who later progressed to ophthalmopathy. The 100 or so discovery patients were randomly divided into training and test sets at a 7:3 ratio. In more than 5 Graves' hyperthyroidism patients, the study also compared T-cell repertoires from thyroid tissue with T-cell repertoires from blood. Following sampling, methimazole starting at 30 mg daily was given to hyperthyroidism patients, and high-dose intravenous methylprednisolone was given to ophthalmopathy patients. The paper describes TCR Vbeta CDR3 sequencing of around 130 peripheral blood samples, made up of around 41 ophthalmopathy patients, around 73 hyperthyroidism patients and 17 progressor patients. The study at large found these results: Most expanded thyroid clonotypes (frequency above 0.001) were also detected in blood, suggesting blood repertoires may reflect thyroid immune responses. Sample size was not statistically predetermined, and blinding of investigators to group allocation was not performed. In validation, the model predicted progression to ophthalmopathy with approximately 71% sensitivity and over 72% specificity, a median of about six months before onset. A model built on a 13 V-J signature distinguished ophthalmopathy from stable hyperthyroidism, reaching 87.88% sensitivity and 81.08% specificity in cross-validation and 80%/75% in testing.

At the junction V is shortened by 6 bases and J by 5 bases, with 10 bases in between. Its CDR3 holds 12 amino acids, cysteine through phenylalanine. The read is trimmed to its CDR3 DNA, 36 bases read in frame from base 1. Sequences LNHDA (CDR1) and SQIVND (CDR2) are obtained from the germline V gene (reference sequence). Hyperthyroidism patients were aged 18 to 65 years and newly diagnosed, with disease duration of less than 2 months. Patients with uncontrolled infections, other autoimmune diseases, pregnancy or lactation were excluded. Diagnoses were established on the basis of clinical symptoms, serum thyroxine and TRAb, thyroid ultrasound, and orbital computed tomography. For progressor patients, blood was drawn at the first diagnosis of hyperthyroidism, before any ophthalmopathy symptoms had appeared. Ficoll-Paque density gradient centrifugation was used to isolate PBMCs from about 10 ml of fresh peripheral blood. Patients classed as progressors first received a Graves' hyperthyroidism diagnosis and then went on to develop ophthalmopathy during follow-up. Trizol reagent was used to extract total RNA, and RNA quality was then checked on an Agilent 2100 Bioanalyzer.

The TCR beta CDR3 regions were amplified from RNA transcripts. For the first round of RT-PCR on the TCR CDR3, the HTBI primer set was used together with the Qiagen OneStep RT-PCR kit. Libraries were constructed in a second round of multiplex PCR, after which size selection and purification were performed. The libraries were sequenced on an Illumina HiSeq2000 using paired-end 100 bp reads. Regarding the original processing steps: Raw data were processed with SOAPnuke, discarding reads with adapters, uncalled bases, mean Phred below 15, or no exact constant-primer or identifier match. COPE v1.2.5 was used to merge the high-quality paired reads, and each unique nucleotide sequence was defined as a clonotype. Clonotypes were aligned to IMGT TRBV, TRBD and TRBJ reference segments using MiTCR v1.1. The analysis included only V-J combinations with a frequency above 0.0001, which together covered roughly 99% of the repertoires. A TCS score was defined as the ratio between F50 (clonal expansion) and ExV (chaos), using BLOSUM62-based TCRdist between CDR3 peptides within each V-J. Welch's t-statistics and random forest reduced roughly 530 V-J features to around 14, which were used in a naive Bayes classifier (R e1071). TCRdb redid the processing of the public reads, applying fastp at Q25 and MiXCR, and retained in-frame beta chains. Every distinct CDR3 protein forms one entry, paired with its most common genes and DNA. What appears here as the V and J calls and clone size reflects TCRdb's work, not the paper's. A total of nearly 600,000 distinct CDR3 sequences appear in this sample, 11% to 15% of them only once. The ten largest clones add up to about 5.8% of the sample.

A remark on this clonotype: Its antigen is not yet known. Base qualities are not recorded, but no much larger clone differs from it by a single base.

The source is a woman under 40 with Graves' hyperthyroidism that later progressed to Graves' ophthalmopathy. Material: blood. The chain is made from TRBV19 and TRBJ2-5, with an unclear D gene assignment. The bases are TGTGCCAGTAGCCCTGATCGGGAGACCCAGTACTTC. Its protein product is CASSPDRETQYF.